This TCR beta chain emerged from a study of blood T cell repertoires in COVID-19. The J segment lost 2 bases and the V segment lost 5 bases, leaving 18 bases of the junction unmatched. The CDR3 is made up of 19 amino acids. Germline V gene sequence: CDR1 SGHAT, CDR2 FQNNGV. The protocol was immunoSEQ multiplex PCR, while the TCRdb copy is restricted to in-frame clones and leaves out a portion. The data show tens of thousands of clones, 85% to 90% seen once. This clone is a singleton in its sample. V and J are TRBV11-2 and TRBJ1-1; 9 positions match TRBD1. The specimen was peripheral blood. The TCR was taken from a human donor in a cohort sampled during active COVID-19. CDR3 protein: CASSPGVGTGRFGNTEAFF. CDR3 in DNA: TGTGCCAGCAGCCCCGGGGTAGGGACAGGGAGATTTGGTAACACTGAAGCTTTCTTT.